This paragraph covers one T cell receptor beta chain sequence. The data were taken from a study of blood T cell repertoires in COVID-19. Study in general: Sources were T cells, B-cell-depleted T cells, or PBMCs; the material itself was cDNA or gDNA.

The CDR3 is made up of 14 amino acids. The V gene lost 2 bases and the J gene lost 6 bases, with 11 bases spanning the gap. Germline CDR1 MDHEN, CDR2 SYDVKM. Assay: immunoSEQ multiplex PCR; the TCRdb copy retains only in-frame clones and omits some. This table holds 200,000 or so clones, 60% to 85% found once. The chain recombines TRBV28 with TRBJ2-4; weak D call: TRBD1 (6 bases). The receptor was isolated from a man in his 60s with active or convalescent COVID-19. What was sequenced was peripheral blood. Here the CDR3 DNA reads TGTGCCAGCAGTTTAGGATCCAGGGGAAACATTCAGTACTTC. Its translation is CASSLGSRGNIQYF.